A selection of T cell receptor beta chains follows, all from one sample in a study of blood T cell repertoires in COVID-19. Sequencing was performed with immunoSEQ multiplex PCR; in TCRdb, only in-frame clones are kept and a portion is missing. The sample includes about 200,000 clones, approximately 84% of them seen just once. Sample: PBMCs or T cells enriched from blood (not recorded which). The source is a man aged 35 to 55 who had recovered from COVID-19. Both conserved end residues are part of each CDR3. The D gene is left open where the match is weak. The size field is filled for only some rows; it gives once, few, many or a size class.

cdr3_nt | cdr3_aa | d_call | clone_size | j_call | v_call
TGCGCCAGCAGCTTGTCAGGGGCTCACACCGGGGAGCTGTTTTTT | CASSLSGAHTGELFF | - | - | TRBJ2-2 | TRBV5-1
TGTGCCAGCAGCTTAGACGGGACTTACACAGATACGCAGTATTTT | CASSLDGTYTDTQYF | - | - | TRBJ2-3 | TRBV11-3
TGTGCCAGCAGTCACCCGAACAGGGAATGGGACTACACCTTC | CASSHPNREWDYTF | - | - | TRBJ1-2 | TRBV6-5
TGCGCCAGCAGCCACCGCACAGGGGCCTCTGGAAACACCATATATTTT | CASSHRTGASGNTIYF | TRBD1 | - | TRBJ1-3 | TRBV4-3
TGTGCCAGCAGTTTGGTTGGGACTAGCGGGTACAATGAGCAGTTCTTC | CASSLVGTSGYNEQFF | TRBD2 | - | TRBJ2-1 | TRBV28
TGCGCCAGCAGTGCGGGAGCCGAAAGGGGTGCAGACGGGGGGGTAGATCTGCGAAACACCATATATTTT | CASSAGAERGADGGVDLRNTIYF | - | - | TRBJ1-3 | TRBV23-1
TGTGCCAGCAGTTACTCTCGGACTAGCTACAATGAGCAGTTCTTC | CASSYSRTSYNEQFF | TRBD2 | - | TRBJ2-1 | TRBV6-5
TGCGCCAGCAGCTTGGATATCAGGGGTTCGCACACCATATATTTT | CASSLDIRGSHTIYF | - | - | TRBJ1-3 | TRBV5-1
TGCGCCAGCAGCGATACGGGACAGACTAATGAAAAACTGTTTTTT | CASSDTGQTNEKLFF | TRBD1 | few | TRBJ1-4 | TRBV4-1
TGTGCCAGCAGCCGGACAGGGGGCTGGGACACTGAAGCTTTCTTT | CASSRTGGWDTEAFF | TRBD1 | - | TRBJ1-1 | TRBV3-1/TRBV3-2
TGTGCCAGCGATACCGGGACAACAACCGGGGAGCTGTTTTTT | CASDTGTTTGELFF | - | - | TRBJ2-2 | TRBV6-5
TGTGCCAGCAGTGAAGTCAGGGGGATCGAGGATGGCTACACCTTC | CASSEVRGIEDGYTF | TRBD1 | - | TRBJ1-2 | TRBV2
TGCGCCAGCAGCTCGCAGACAGGGCGGTCCTATAATTCACCCCTCCACTTT | CASSSQTGRSYNSPLHF | TRBD1 | - | TRBJ1-6 | TRBV5-1
TGTGCCAGCAGCTTCGATCCCGGGACTAGCGGGGTCGCGGCAGATACGCAGTATTTT | CASSFDPGTSGVAADTQYF | TRBD2 | - | TRBJ2-3 | TRBV7-8
TGTGCCAGCAGCCAAGCCAGCTGGGAGAGGGACACTGAAGCTTTCTTT | CASSQASWERDTEAFF | - | - | TRBJ1-1 | TRBV16
TGTGCCAGCTCACTTCTAGGTGGAGGCGAGCAGTACTTC | CASSLLGGGEQYF | - | once | TRBJ2-7 | TRBV18
TGTGCCTGGAGTTCCCCTAACAGGGCTGGCTACACCTTC | CAWSSPNRAGYTF | - | - | TRBJ1-2 | TRBV30
TGTGCCAGCAGCGCGGACAGGGGGAACACTGAAGCTTTCTTT | CASSADRGNTEAFF | TRBD1 | - | TRBJ1-1 | TRBV5-4
TGTGCCAGCAGCGCGACAGGGTTTAATGGCTACACCTTC | CASSATGFNGYTF | TRBD1 | - | TRBJ1-2 | TRBV9
TGTGCCAGTAGTATCCTAGGAAATGGCTACACCTTC | CASSILGNGYTF | - | - | TRBJ1-2 | TRBV19
TGCGCCAGCAGCGCCGGGACAGATTCTTACGAGCAGTACTTC | CASSAGTDSYEQYF | TRBD1 | - | TRBJ2-7 | TRBV5-1
TGTGCCAGCAGCCCTGGGTCCCAGCGGGGGGGCCCAAATACGCAGTATTTT | CASSPGSQRGGPNTQYF | TRBD2 | - | TRBJ2-3 | TRBV7-3
TGTGCCAGCAGCCAAGATCTAGCCACCACGGGTCAGCCCCAGCATTTT | CASSQDLATTGQPQHF | - | few | TRBJ1-5 | TRBV4-2
TGTGCCAGCAGTTACTCGATACAGCCGGGAGGAAACACCATATATTTT | CASSYSIQPGGNTIYF | - | - | TRBJ1-3 | TRBV6-5
TGTGCCAGCATCCACGGGACAGGGGGCGATGGCTACACCTTC | CASIHGTGGDGYTF | TRBD1 | - | TRBJ1-2 | TRBV28
TGTGCCAGTAAAAGGATGGGCGGACCGCAGGGTCAGCCCCAGCATTTT | CASKRMGGPQGQPQHF | - | - | TRBJ1-5 | TRBV19
TGTGCCAGTAGTATGGGACAGTCCTCCTCTAACTATGGCTACACCTTC | CASSMGQSSSNYGYTF | TRBD1 | few | TRBJ1-2 | TRBV19
TGTGCCAGTAGTATAGTTGGAGCCCTTAACTATGGCTACACCTTC | CASSIVGALNYGYTF | - | - | TRBJ1-2 | TRBV19
TGTGCCAGCACGGGGGGGGTTAAAGAGACCCAGTACTTC | CASTGGVKETQYF | TRBD2 | - | TRBJ2-5 | TRBV5-6
TGTGCCAGCAGTTTTATGGCGACTAGCGGGGGGTCCGGACAGTTCTTC | CASSFMATSGGSGQFF | TRBD2 | - | TRBJ2-1 | TRBV27
TGTGCCAGCAGTTTTTCCAGGATTAGCAATCAGCCCCAGCATTTT | CASSFSRISNQPQHF | - | - | TRBJ1-5 | TRBV28
TGTGCCAGCAGCGCCCCGACTAGCGGGGCACAAGAGACCCAGTACTTC | CASSAPTSGAQETQYF | TRBD2 | - | TRBJ2-5 | TRBV9
TGTGCCAGCAGCACTAACTTAGCCAAAAACATTCAGTACTTC | CASSTNLAKNIQYF | - | - | TRBJ2-4 | TRBV2
TGTGCCAGTAGTAAGATAGAGGACAGGGGACCGGGGGCCTATGGCTACACCTTC | CASSKIEDRGPGAYGYTF | TRBD1 | - | TRBJ1-2 | TRBV19
TGTGCCAGCAGCACAGGACAGGGACCCGGGGAGCTGTTTTTT | CASSTGQGPGELFF | TRBD1 | - | TRBJ2-2 | TRBV9
TGTGCCAGCAGCGTTTACCTGGGGGACAGCTATGCCATGAACACTGAAGCTTTCTTT | CASSVYLGDSYAMNTEAFF | TRBD1 | - | TRBJ1-1 | TRBV28
TGTGCCAGCAGCGGAACCAGGACAGAAATTAACTATGGCTACACCTTC | CASSGTRTEINYGYTF | - | - | TRBJ1-2 | TRBV5-6
TGTGCCAGCAGCTCGGGTCCTAGAGAACCAGATACGCAGTATTTT | CASSSGPREPDTQYF | - | - | TRBJ2-3 | TRBV7-2
TGCGCCAGCAGCTTGCAGGGCGCGAACACCGGGGAGCTGTTTTTT | CASSLQGANTGELFF | - | - | TRBJ2-2 | TRBV5-1
TGTGCCAGCAGTGAAATGAGACAGCTACAAGAGACCCAGTACTTC | CASSEMRQLQETQYF | - | - | TRBJ2-5 | TRBV6-1
TGTGCCAGTAGTGGGACAGTAAGTCAGCCCCAGCATTTT | CASSGTVSQPQHF | TRBD1 | once | TRBJ1-5 | TRBV19
TGTGCCACCTCCCCAAGGGACACCTCCTACGAGCAGTACTTC | CATSPRDTSYEQYF | - | - | TRBJ2-7 | TRBV3-1/TRBV3-2
TGTGCCAGCAGATCAGGGGCGAGAAAAGCTGAAGCTTTCTTT | CASRSGARKAEAFF | - | - | TRBJ1-1 | TRBV5-6
TGCGCCAGCAGCCCGGACGGGGTTCGGACTGAAGCTTTCTTT | CASSPDGVRTEAFF | - | - | TRBJ1-1 | TRBV5-1
TGTGCCACTGGTTCAATAGGGAGGGTCGGTGGCTACACCTTC | CATGSIGRVGGYTF | - | - | TRBJ1-2 | TRBV10-3
TGTGCCAGCAGCCCCGCCGGGGGAGGGTATGGCTACACCTTC | CASSPAGGGYGYTF | - | - | TRBJ1-2 | TRBV7-2
TGCGCCAGCAGCTTTCGGGCTCCGGGGTCCGGGTCACCCCTCCACTTT | CASSFRAPGSGSPLHF | - | few | TRBJ1-6 | TRBV5-1
TGTGCCAGCAGGGACAGGGTACTGGATGAAAAACTGTTTTTT | CASRDRVLDEKLFF | TRBD1 | - | TRBJ1-4 | TRBV2
TGTGCCAGCAGGGCCGGGACAGTAAACTCACCCCTCCACTTT | CASRAGTVNSPLHF | TRBD1 | many | TRBJ1-6 | TRBV6-5
TGCAGCGTCGACCCCGGGACAGGTCCTGTTGGGGCCCAGTACTTC | CSVDPGTGPVGAQYF | TRBD1 | - | TRBJ2-5 | TRBV29-1
TGTGCCAGCAGTACGAGGGGGCTGGGGAATACTGAAGCTTTCTTT | CASSTRGLGNTEAFF | TRBD1 | few | TRBJ1-1 | TRBV28
TGTGCCAGCAGCCCGGGACAGGGCTATCGGACTGAAGCTTTCTTT | CASSPGQGYRTEAFF | TRBD1 | - | TRBJ1-1 | TRBV11-2
TGTGCCAGCAGCCTCTTGCGGGGGCCTGGTCAGCCCCAGCATTTT | CASSLLRGPGQPQHF | - | - | TRBJ1-5 | TRBV7-2
TGTGCCAGCATCTCTAGGGTGGGACAGGGATTTCGGGAGACCCAGTACTTC | CASISRVGQGFRETQYF | TRBD1 | - | TRBJ2-5 | TRBV7-9
TGTGCCAGCAGCCAAGATCTTTCAGGCACTGAAGCTTTCTTT | CASSQDLSGTEAFF | - | many | TRBJ1-1 | TRBV3-1/TRBV3-2
TGTGCCATCAGGGACAGATCCTACGAGCAGTACTTC | CAIRDRSYEQYF | - | - | TRBJ2-7 | TRBV10-3
TGTGCCAGCAGTTCGGGACACGGAAATTCACCCCTCCACTTT | CASSSGHGNSPLHF | - | - | TRBJ1-6 | TRBV28
TGCGCCAGCAGCTTGGAGGGTCTTGGACGGGGGGCTGGAAACACCATATATTTT | CASSLEGLGRGAGNTIYF | - | - | TRBJ1-3 | TRBV5-1
TGTGCCAGCAGTCCTTCGGGGACAGGGGACTATGGCTACACCTTC | CASSPSGTGDYGYTF | TRBD1 | - | TRBJ1-2 | TRBV2